These 3 T cell receptor beta chains were sequenced from one sample in a study of T cell responses to AZD1222 COVID-19 vaccine. Sequencing was performed with immunoSEQ multiplex PCR; in TCRdb, only in-frame clones are kept and a portion is missing. The sample lists approximately 100,000 clones; around 95% were seen once. The specimen comprised peripheral blood, sampled on day 0 of AZD1222 vaccination. These receptors were taken from an adult in good health.

The genes are TRBV4-3 and TRBJ2-1; D is unclear. The CDR3 consists of 13 residues. Trimming left V 0 bases short and J 6 bases short, with 6 bases between. Germline V CDR1 and CDR2: LGHNA, YSLEER. CDR3 in amino acids: CASSQELRNEQFF. The CDR3 DNA sequence: TGCGCCAGCAGCCAAGAGCTGCGCAATGAGCAGTTCTTC.

This chain connects TRBV28 to TRBJ1-4; D gene unclear. CDR3 length: 18 amino acids. V lost 2 bases and J 0 bases, leaving 16 bases between the germline ends. The germline V gene has CDR1 MDHEN and CDR2 SYDVKM. CDR3 DNA sequence: TGTGCCAGCAGTTTAAGTCTACTCTCGGGTGCAACTAATGAAAAACTGTTTTTT. It translates to CASSLSLLSGATNEKLFF. Using reference TRBV28 and TRBJ1-4 for the parts outside the CDR3, the full variable domain is DVKVTQSSRYLVKRTGEKVFLECVQDMDHENMFWYRQDPGLGLRLIYFSYDVKMKEKGDIPEGYSVSREKKERFSLILESASTNQTSMYLCASSLSLLSGATNEKLFFGSGTQLSVL.

This clone occurred once. The genes are TRBV28 and TRBJ2-7; 7 bases match TRBD1. The CDR3 is made up of 15 amino acids. V lost 1 base and J lost 4; bases outside the gene matches: 7. CDR1 is MDHEN, CDR2 SYDVKM, per germline. This chain's CDR3 is CASSLFGTATYEQYF. DNA of the CDR3: TGTGCCAGCAGTTTATTCGGGACAGCAACTTACGAGCAGTACTTC. The whole variable domain, filled in from reference TRBV28 and TRBJ2-7, reads DVKVTQSSRYLVKRTGEKVFLECVQDMDHENMFWYRQDPGLGLRLIYFSYDVKMKEKGDIPEGYSVSREKKERFSLILESASTNQTSMYLCASSLFGTATYEQYFGPGTRLTVT.